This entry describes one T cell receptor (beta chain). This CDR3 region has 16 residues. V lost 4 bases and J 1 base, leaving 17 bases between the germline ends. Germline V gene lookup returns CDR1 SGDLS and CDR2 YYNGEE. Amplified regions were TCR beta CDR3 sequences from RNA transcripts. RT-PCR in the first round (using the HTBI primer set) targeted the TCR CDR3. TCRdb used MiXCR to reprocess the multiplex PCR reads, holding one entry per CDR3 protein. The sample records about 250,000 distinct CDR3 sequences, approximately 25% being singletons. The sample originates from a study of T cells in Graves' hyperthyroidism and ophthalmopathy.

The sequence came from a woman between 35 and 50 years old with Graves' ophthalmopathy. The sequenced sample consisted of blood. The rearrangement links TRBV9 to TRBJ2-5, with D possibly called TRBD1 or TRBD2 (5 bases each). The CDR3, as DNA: TGTGCCAGCAGCCTGGAATCCGGGGCCTTCCAAGAGACCCAGTACTTC. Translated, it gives CASSLESGAFQETQYF. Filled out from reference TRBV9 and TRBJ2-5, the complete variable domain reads DSGVTQTPKHLITATGQRVTLRCSPRSGDLSVYWYQQSLDQGLQFLIQYYNGEERAKGNILERFSAQQFPDLHSELNLSSLELGDSALYFCASSLESGAFQETQYFGPGTRLLVL.